The sequence of this T cell receptor (beta chain) was determined in a study of Graves' ophthalmopathy and Graves' hyperthyroidism. Study background: Hyperthyroidism qualified as stable when ophthalmopathy did not develop within 18 months of follow-up. Whole-study results and caveats: For separating ophthalmopathy from stable hyperthyroidism, a 13-signature model gave roughly 90% sensitivity and roughly 78% specificity. Appearing in blood as well were most expanded thyroid clonotypes above 0.001 frequency.

RNA transcripts were the template, and TCR beta CDR3 regions were amplified from them. RT-PCR was first run with HTBI primers, then multiplex PCR in a second round. TCRdb reprocessed the multiplex PCR reads with MiXCR, giving one entry per CDR3 protein. The table includes 450,000 to 600,000 distinct CDR3 sequences, under 45% detected once. The sample holds one count of this clonotype. What it recognizes is unknown. CDR1 is SQVTM, CDR2 ANQGSEA, per germline. This CDR3 has 17 residues. J lost 4 bases, V lost 0 bases, and 11 bases had no gene match. Diagnostic conclusions were grounded in clinical symptoms, serum thyroxine, TRAb, thyroid ultrasound and orbital computed tomography.

The chain links TRBV29-1 to TRBJ2-3; 9 bases match TRBD1. The specimen sequenced was peripheral blood or thyroid tissue (not recorded which). The sequence was collected from an adult man with Graves' hyperthyroidism. CDR3 coding DNA: TGCAGCGTTGAAGATGGGTTCCGGGACAGGGTCCCAGATACGCAGTATTTT. Its translation is CSVEDGFRDRVPDTQYF.